Shown below are 15 T cell receptor beta chains from a single sample sequenced in a study of PD-1 blockade in classical Hodgkin lymphoma. TCRdb's copy holds only in-frame clones and misses some; the assay was immunoSEQ multiplex PCR. Of about 44,000 clones in the sample, about 70% are singletons; the top ten hold around 3.1%. Noted time point: cycle 4 day 1 (C4D1), after less than seven weeks of nivolumab. All the patients suffered relapse after autologous stem cell transplantation, and brentuximab vedotin exposure differed. The sample in question was peripheral blood mononuclear cells (PBMCs), obtained before the fourth cycle of nivolumab. The receptor set was obtained from a human donor with classical Hodgkin lymphoma.

The sample holds a few counts of this clone. The J gene is TRBJ2-2, the V gene TRBV10-3; 8 bases map to TRBD1. Germline values: CDR1 ENHRY, CDR2 SYGVKD. The CDR3 extends over 14 amino acids. The ends lost 11 bases at V and 6 bases at J; junction bases unmatched: 11. The CDR3: CAAKADRDAGELFF. Written as DNA, the CDR3 is TGTGCCGCGAAAGCGGACAGGGACGCCGGGGAGCTGTTTTTT.

The rearrangement links TRBV29-1 to TRBJ2-5; 8 bases align to TRBD2. The germline V gene has CDR1 SQVTM and CDR2 ANQGSEA. The CDR3 sequence is 14 residues long. With 2 bases clipped from V and 4 bases from J, the junction kept 6 bases outside the gene matches. In DNA form, the CDR3 reads TGCAGCGTTGAAACGCTAGCGGGCAGAGAGACCCAGTACTTC. It yields the protein CSVETLAGRETQYF.

V gene TRBV7-2 combines with J gene TRBJ1-5; 7 bases align to TRBD1. Trimming cost V 5 bases and J 1 base; bases outside gene matches: 8. The CDR3 extends over 16 amino acids. CDR1 SGHTA and CDR2 FQGNSA come from the germline V gene. The CDR3 here is CASSQQQGWSNQPQHF. The CDR3 DNA reads as TGTGCCAGCAGCCAGCAACAGGGGTGGAGCAATCAGCCCCAGCATTTT. Drawing the rest from reference TRBV7-2 and TRBJ1-5, the complete variable domain is GAGVSQSPSNKVTEKGKDVELRCDPISGHTALYWYRQSLGQGLEFLIYFQGNSAPDKSGLPSDRFSAERTGGSVSTLTIQRTQQEDSAVYLCASSQQQGWSNQPQHFGDGTRLSIL.

The gene calls are TRBV28 and TRBJ1-4; D uncertain. Trimming stripped 10 bases from V and 4 bases from J, with 10 bases between. Germline CDR1 and CDR2: MDHEN and SYDVKM. This CDR3 is built from 12 residues. CDR3 amino acids: CATTALNEKLFF. The CDR3 DNA reads TGTGCCACAACAGCGCTTAATGAAAAACTGTTTTTT.

This chain connects TRBV5-1 to TRBJ2-7; 10 bases match TRBD1. In germline, CDR1 is SGHRS, CDR2 YFSETQ. V was clipped by 3 bases and J by 6 bases; unmatched bases: 9. The CDR3 runs to 15 residues. The CDR3 reads CASSSTGTGVAEQYF. The CDR3 DNA reads as TGCGCCAGCAGCTCTACCGGGACAGGGGTGGCCGAGCAGTACTTC.

The genes are TRBV6-6 and TRBJ1-3, with D uncertain. The germline gives CDR1 MNHNY, CDR2 SVGAGI (reference sequence). The CDR3 spans 16 residues. V lost 2 bases to trimming and J lost 6 bases, with 17 bases between them. The chain's CDR3 is CASSYGWRLEENTIYF. The CDR3 region has the DNA TGTGCCAGCAGTTACGGGTGGAGACTCGAGGAAAACACCATATATTTT.

The V call is TRBV4-1, the J call TRBJ1-4, with TRBD1 as a possible D gene (5 bases). Germline V lookup: CDR1 MGHRA, CDR2 YSYEKL. The CDR3 is 15 amino acids. Trimming shortened V by 0 bases and J by 7 bases, and 12 bases separated the two germline ends. This CDR3 reads CASSQERGWGEKLFF. In nucleotides, the CDR3 is TGCGCCAGCAGCCAAGAGAGGGGCTGGGGTGAAAAACTGTTTTTT.

This sequence joins TRBV9 and TRBJ2-2; 10 positions match TRBD2. The length of the CDR3 is 18 residues. Trimming took 0 bases from V and 0 from J; bases not matched to a gene: 5. CDR1 is SGDLS, CDR2 YYNGEE, per germline. CDR3 DNA sequence: TGTGCCAGCAGCGTAGGGATAGCGGGGGGCACGAACACCGGGGAGCTGTTTTTT. Translating gives CASSVGIAGGTNTGELFF.

The chain carries TRBV5-1 and TRBJ1-2, with a weak D call TRBD1 (5 bases). The CDR3 sequence is 17 residues long. With 5 bases removed from V and 4 bases from J, the gap between germline ends came to 24 bases. Germline-derived CDR1 and CDR2 are SGHRS and YFSETQ. The DNA of the CDR3 is TGCGCCAGCAGGGCGGGGGGAAGGGACCGACCCCTCTATGGCTACACCTTC. It codes for CASRAGGRDRPLYGYTF.

The V gene is TRBV5-1, the J gene TRBJ2-5, with D perhaps TRBD2 (7 bases). Trimming cost V 4 bases and J 4 bases, with 20 bases left between them. In germline, CDR1 is SGHRS, CDR2 YFSETQ. This CDR3 has 16 residues. The CDR3 bases are TGCGCCAGCAGCCTCAGCGGCGGGGGCAACGGAGAGACCCAGTACTTC. It specifies CASSLSGGGNGETQYF.

The chain links TRBV10-1 to TRBJ1-5; 7 bases are a match to TRBD1. The CDR3 length is 15 residues. V was pared by 7 bases and J by 4 bases, with 10 bases of the junction left unmatched. Germline CDR1 WNHNN, CDR2 SYGVQD (reference sequence). In DNA form, the CDR3 reads TGCGCCAGCACTCCGGACAGGCAGTTGAATCAGCCCCAGCATTTT. Translating it yields CASTPDRQLNQPQHF.

This sequence joins TRBV7-2 and TRBJ2-7, with TRBD2 as a possible D gene (7 bases). V lost 6 bases, J lost 1 base, and 13 bases lay in between. The CDR3 extends over 14 amino acids. Germline CDR1 reads SGHTA; CDR2 reads FQGNSA. CDR3 amino acids: CASRRTAGSYEQYF. DNA of the CDR3: TGTGCCAGCAGGAGGACAGCGGGATCCTACGAGCAGTACTTC.

The chain joins TRBV9 to TRBJ2-3; 8 bases are shared with TRBD2. V gave up 0 bases and J gave up 4 bases; unmatched junction bases: 4. CDR1 and CDR2 (germline): SGDLS, YYNGEE. The CDR3 is 15 amino acids. Here the CDR3 reads CASSVDGRAPDTQYF. The CDR3 region has the DNA TGTGCCAGCAGCGTAGACGGGAGGGCCCCAGATACGCAGTATTTT. The whole variable domain, remainder taken from reference TRBV9 and TRBJ2-3, is DSGVTQTPKHLITATGQRVTLRCSPRSGDLSVYWYQQSLDQGLQFLIQYYNGEERAKGNILERFSAQQFPDLHSELNLSSLELGDSALYFCASSVDGRAPDTQYFGPGTRLTVL.

The chain employs TRBV19 and TRBJ2-7; 9 nucleotides agree with TRBD1. V shed 4 bases and J 2 bases; nucleotides not matched to a gene: 6. The CDR3 extends over 15 amino acids. Germline CDR1 is LNHDA and CDR2 is SQIVND (reference sequence). CDR3 in amino acids: CASSTGQGRTYEQYF. As DNA, the CDR3 is TGTGCCAGTAGTACCGGACAGGGGCGGACCTACGAGCAGTACTTC.

The chain combines TRBV9 with TRBJ2-7, with D possibly TRBD1 on 6 matching bases. This CDR3 is 15 amino acids long. Germline lookup yields CDR1 SGDLS and CDR2 YYNGEE. V was trimmed by 0 bases and J by 1 base, leaving 11 bases between them. The CDR3 DNA sequence: TGTGCCAGCAGCGTAGAAGCAGGGGCTTCCTACGAGCAGTACTTC. Its protein product is CASSVEAGASYEQYF.